The 26 T cell receptor beta chains below all came from one sample that was sequenced in a study of blood T cell repertoires in COVID-19. Data came from immunoSEQ multiplex PCR; TCRdb stores just in-frame clones and leaves some out. The profile covers roughly 300,000 clones, with roughly 88% appearing a single time and 2% to 2.5% taken by the ten largest. Sequences were obtained from PBMCs or T cells enriched from blood (not recorded which). The receptor source for this set is a woman aged 40 to 50 with acute COVID-19.

The V call is TRBV9, the J call TRBJ1-2; TRBD1 agrees at 8 bases. Trimming cost V 6 bases and J 3 bases; bases outside gene matches: 10. Germline CDR1 SGDLS, CDR2 YYNGEE. CDR3 length: 15 amino acids. CDR3 in DNA: TGTGCCAGCACCCAGAGGGCAGGGGGCGACTATGGCTACACCTTC. Amino acids: CASTQRAGGDYGYTF.

The chain employs TRBV5-6 and TRBJ1-2; 12 bases map to TRBD1. The CDR3 spans 16 residues. Trimming at V came to 0 bases and at J to 8 bases, leaving 8 bases not matched to a gene. Germline V gives CDR1 SGHDT, CDR2 YYEEEE. The CDR3 spells CASSLEGTGGAKGYTF. The CDR3 DNA sequence: TGTGCCAGCAGCTTGGAAGGGACAGGGGGCGCGAAGGGCTACACCTTC.

There are a few counts of this clone. The V gene is TRBV7-9, the J gene TRBJ2-5; 10 bases align to TRBD1. With V trimmed by 5 bases and J by 2 bases, 5 bases remained unmatched. The germline V gene encodes CDR1 SEHNR and CDR2 FQNEAQ (reference sequence). The CDR3 has 15 amino acids. The CDR3 region has the DNA TGTGCCAGCAGCCGGGGGACAGGGGCACAAGAGACCCAGTACTTC. The encoded protein is CASSRGTGAQETQYF.

This chain links TRBV3-1 (or the pseudogene TRBV3-2) with TRBJ2-4; D is unresolved. CDR3 size: 12 residues. V lost 3 bases to trimming and J lost 9 bases, with 9 bases between them. The germline V gene encodes CDR1 LGHDT and CDR2 YNNKEL (reference sequence). CDR3 in amino acids: CASSHRWAIQYF. CDR3 in DNA: TGTGCCAGCAGCCACCGGTGGGCCATTCAGTACTTC.

In its sample, this clone was seen a few times. CDR3 sequence reads: CASTTGLFGANVLTF. The CDR3 DNA reads TGTGCCAGTACTACAGGGTTGTTCGGGGCCAACGTCCTGACTTTC. This chain uses TRBV19 with TRBJ2-6; D is perhaps TRBD1 (6 bases). The CDR3 sequence is 15 residues long. The V gene's germline CDR1 is LNHDA and CDR2 SQIVND (reference sequence). Trimming stripped 7 bases from V and 4 bases from J, with 14 bases between. Full variable domain (rest looked up from reference TRBV19 and TRBJ2-6): DGGITQSPKYLFRKEGQNVTLSCEQNLNHDAMYWYRQDPGQGLRLIYYSQIVNDFQKGDIAEGYSVSREKKESFPLTVTSAQKNPTAFYLCASTTGLFGANVLTFGAGSRLTVL.

In DNA, the CDR3 is TGCAGTGCTAGTCGGGGGCGGGAGGGCTACACCTTC. It specifies CSASRGREGYTF. The chain employs TRBV20-1 and TRBJ1-2, with D maybe TRBD1 (6 bases). Trimming took off 3 bases at V and 8 bases at J, with 13 bases between the two ends. The CDR3 loop spans 12 amino acids. Germline assignment: CDR1 DFQATT and CDR2 SNEGSKA (reference sequence).

This chain uses TRBV24-1 with TRBJ2-7; 8 bases line up with TRBD1. The germline CDR1 and CDR2 sequences are KGHDR and SFDVKD. The length of the CDR3 is 16 residues. J was trimmed by 5 bases and V by 6 bases; bases with no gene match: 14. CDR3 bases: TGTGCCACCAGTTTCTCGGGGCCGGGACAGGATAACGAGCAGTACTTC. Translating gives CATSFSGPGQDNEQYF.

This clone was seen a handful of times. V and J are TRBV9 and TRBJ2-5; 11 nucleotides agree with TRBD2. From germline, CDR1 is SGDLS and CDR2 YYNGEE. V lost 0 bases to trimming and J lost 1 base; unmatched junction nucleotides: 8. This CDR3 contains 18 residues. CDR3 loop: CASSVGLAGGNIQETQYF. CDR3 in DNA: TGTGCCAGCAGCGTAGGGCTAGCGGGGGGCAACATCCAAGAGACCCAGTACTTC.

The chain combines TRBV6-2 or TRBV6-3 with TRBJ1-2, with 7 positions matching TRBD1. This CDR3 is 14 amino acids long. V lost 2 bases to trimming and J lost 4 bases; unmatched junction nucleotides: 4. From germline, CDR1 is MNHEY and CDR2 SVGEGT. The CDR3 protein is CASSYGQGVYGYTF. The CDR3 DNA follows: TGTGCCAGCAGTTACGGGCAGGGGGTCTATGGCTACACCTTC.

This rearrangement joins TRBV9 to TRBJ1-2; D gene ambiguous. The CDR3 is made up of 14 amino acids. Trimming took off 0 bases at V and 3 bases at J, with 9 bases between the two ends. Germline V CDR1 and CDR2: SGDLS, YYNGEE. CDR3 nucleotide sequence: TGTGCCAGCAGCGTAGGGAACGCGGACTATGGCTACACCTTC. It yields the protein CASSVGNADYGYTF.

The chain carries TRBV5-4 and TRBJ1-1; D ambiguous. The germline V gene has CDR1 SGHNT and CDR2 YYREEE (reference sequence). The V gene lost 0 bases and the J gene lost 1 base, with 10 bases spanning the gap. This CDR3 spans 15 amino acids. The DNA for the CDR3 is TGTGCCAGCAGCTTGGATCCAGGTCAGAACACTGAAGCTTTCTTT. Translating it yields CASSLDPGQNTEAFF.

The chain joins TRBV2 to TRBJ2-2; D perhaps matches TRBD1 (6 bases). CDR3 length: 13 residues. Germline V CDR1 and CDR2: SNHLY, FYNNEI. V lost 4 bases to trimming and J lost 12 bases, with 15 bases between them. This chain's CDR3 is CASSGQEASQLFF. The CDR3, as DNA: TGTGCCAGCAGTGGACAGGAGGCATCACAGCTGTTTTTT.

This chain connects TRBV29-1 to TRBJ1-4; 9 bases map to TRBD1. This CDR3 has 13 residues. CDR1 is SQVTM, CDR2 ANQGSEA, per germline. The J segment lost 4 bases and the V segment lost 6 bases, leaving 3 bases of the junction unmatched. The CDR3 reads CSVQTGGNEKLFF. The CDR3 DNA sequence: TGCAGCGTCCAGACAGGGGGTAATGAAAAACTGTTTTTT.

The CDR3 region is CARQEGPNEKLFF. The CDR3 region has the DNA TGTGCCCGGCAAGAGGGCCCTAATGAAAAACTGTTTTTT. The V and J genes are TRBV30 and TRBJ1-4, with D unclear. The V end was cut by 8 bases, the J end by 3 bases, with 13 bases between. The CDR3 has 13 residues. The germline CDR1 and CDR2 sequences are GTSNPN and SVGIG (reference sequence).

The CDR3 DNA sequence: TGTGCCAGTAGTTCGGACAGGGTTGGAGAAAAACTGTTTTTT. Encoded protein: CASSSDRVGEKLFF. This chain uses TRBV19 with TRBJ1-4; 8 bases match TRBD1. This CDR3 region has 14 residues. With 5 bases clipped from V and 8 bases from J, the junction kept 7 bases outside the gene matches. The germline V gene encodes CDR1 LNHDA and CDR2 SQIVND (reference sequence).

The chain recombines TRBV9 with TRBJ2-7; 9 bases agree with TRBD1. Germline CDR1 and CDR2: SGDLS and YYNGEE. The V gene end was trimmed by 0 bases and the J gene end by 4 bases; junction bases not matched to a gene: 5. CDR3 length: 15 residues. The CDR3 region is CASSVEGDRVYEQYF. The CDR3 region has the DNA TGTGCCAGCAGCGTAGAGGGGGACAGGGTGTACGAGCAGTACTTC.

V gene TRBV28 combines with J gene TRBJ1-6; 8 nucleotides agree with TRBD1. CDR1 MDHEN and CDR2 SYDVKM come from the germline V gene. The CDR3 runs to 19 residues. The J segment lost 3 bases and the V segment lost 5 bases, leaving 15 bases of the junction unmatched. The CDR3 sequence is CASSPQSQGAFGYNSPLHF. The CDR3 DNA is TGTGCCAGCAGTCCCCAGTCCCAGGGGGCATTTGGCTATAATTCACCCCTCCACTTT.

DNA for the CDR3: TGCGCCAGCAGCCAAGATTTGGGTCTGGACAATCGGTCACCCCTCCACTTT. Translation gives CASSQDLGLDNRSPLHF. V and J are TRBV4-3 and TRBJ1-6, with D tentatively TRBD1 (5 bases). V was shortened by 0 bases and J by 10 bases, with 19 bases between the two germline ends. CDR3 length: 17 residues. Germline V lookup: CDR1 LGHNA, CDR2 YSLEER.

This clone occurred once. V usage is TRBV7-9 and J usage is TRBJ2-5; a possible D gene is TRBD2 (6 bases). Per germline, CDR1 SEHNR and CDR2 FQNEAQ (reference sequence). V was trimmed by 3 bases and J by 3 bases, leaving 14 bases between them. The CDR3 has 15 amino acids. As DNA, the CDR3 is TGTGCCAGCAGCTTCGCCAGACTAGGGGAAGAGACCCAGTACTTC. Its protein is CASSFARLGEETQYF.

The J gene is TRBJ1-2, the V gene TRBV6-5; D gene unclear. CDR1 and CDR2 (germline): MNHEY, SVGAGI. The CDR3 is 13 residues long. V lost 7 bases to trimming and J lost 8 bases, with 17 bases between them. CDR3 bases: TGTGCCAGCACCCCAATAACAAGCGCGGGCTACACCTTC. This encodes CASTPITSAGYTF.

The J gene is TRBJ2-3, the V gene TRBV7-9; 8 bases are a match to TRBD2. The CDR3 covers 16 residues. Per the germline V gene, CDR1 is SEHNR and CDR2 is FQNEAQ (reference sequence). V dropped 6 bases and J dropped 0; count of bases not matched to a gene: 8. The CDR3 bases are TGTGCCAGCAGTTCCCCGGGGGGGGCTAGCACAGATACGCAGTATTTT. Its translation: CASSSPGGASTDTQYF. Filled out from reference TRBV7-9 and TRBJ2-3, the complete variable domain reads DTGVSQNPRHKITKRGQNVTFRCDPISEHNRLYWYRQTLGQGPEFLTYFQNEAQLEKSRLLSDRFSAERPKGSFSTLEIQRTEQGDSAMYLCASSSPGGASTDTQYFGPGTRLTVL.

V usage is TRBV6-5 and J usage is TRBJ2-5, with 7 bases lining up with TRBD1. V shed 5 bases, J shed 3 bases, and the junction held 6 bases outside the gene matches. The CDR3 covers 14 residues. Per the germline V gene, CDR1 is MNHEY and CDR2 is SVGAGI. As DNA, the CDR3 is TGTGCCAGCAGTATTGGGACAGCAGAAGAGACCCAGTACTTC. It is translated as CASSIGTAEETQYF.

This chain uses TRBV24-1 with TRBJ1-2; the D is unclear. Germline CDR1 reads KGHDR; CDR2 reads SFDVKD. The V gene lost 5 bases and the J gene lost 2 bases, with 8 bases spanning the gap. The CDR3 length is 13 residues. The CDR3 sequence is CATSGQQNYGYTF. The CDR3 DNA is TGTGCCACCAGTGGTCAACAGAACTATGGCTACACCTTC.

This clone was seen only once. This chain joins TRBV18 and TRBJ1-5, with 10 bases identical to TRBD1. This CDR3 comprises 18 residues. The trim removed 4 bases at V and 0 bases at J, leaving 9 bases unmatched. Germline V gene lookup returns CDR1 KGHSH and CDR2 LQKENI. CDR3 amino acids: CASSQTGTGVYSNQPQHF. CDR3 coding DNA: TGTGCCAGCTCACAAACCGGGACAGGGGTTTATAGCAATCAGCCCCAGCATTTT.

This chain links TRBV30 with TRBJ2-4; 7 bases are a match to TRBD1. The germline CDR1 and CDR2 sequences are GTSNPN and SVGIG (reference sequence). The trim removed 0 bases at V and 2 bases at J, leaving 4 bases unmatched. CDR3 length: 15 residues. The CDR3 loop is CAWSVTGDPKNIQYF. DNA of the CDR3: TGTGCCTGGAGTGTAACAGGGGACCCCAAAAACATTCAGTACTTC.

This chain links TRBV7-3 with TRBJ2-1; 8 nucleotides agree with TRBD2. The length of the CDR3 is 13 residues. V shed 4 bases and J 9 bases; nucleotides not matched to a gene: 5. CDR1 is SGHTA, CDR2 FQGTGA, per germline. Here the CDR3 reads CASSSAREAEQFF. In DNA, the CDR3 is TGTGCCAGCAGCTCAGCGCGGGAGGCTGAGCAGTTCTTC.